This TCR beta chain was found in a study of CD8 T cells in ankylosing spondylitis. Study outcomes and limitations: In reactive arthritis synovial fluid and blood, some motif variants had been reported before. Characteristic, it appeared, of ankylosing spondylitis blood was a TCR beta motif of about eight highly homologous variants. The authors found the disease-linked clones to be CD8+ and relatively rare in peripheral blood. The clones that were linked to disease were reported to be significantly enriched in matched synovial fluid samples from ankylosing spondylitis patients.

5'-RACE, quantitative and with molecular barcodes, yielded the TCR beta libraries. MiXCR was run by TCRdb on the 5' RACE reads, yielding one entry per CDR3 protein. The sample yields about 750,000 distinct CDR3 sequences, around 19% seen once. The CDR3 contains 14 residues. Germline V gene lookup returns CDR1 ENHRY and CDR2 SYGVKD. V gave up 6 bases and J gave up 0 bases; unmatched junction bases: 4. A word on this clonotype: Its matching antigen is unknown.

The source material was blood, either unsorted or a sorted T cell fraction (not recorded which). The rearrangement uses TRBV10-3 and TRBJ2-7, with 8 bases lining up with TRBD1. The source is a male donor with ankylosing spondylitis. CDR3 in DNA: TGTGCCATCAGCCGTGGACAGGGCTCCTACGAGCAGTACTTC. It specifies CAISRGQGSYEQYF.